A single sample is the source of the 31 T cell receptor beta chains below, sequenced in a study of follicular helper T cells after annual influenza vaccination. Time point here: 2015-2016 season, pre-vaccination. Sequencing used immunoSEQ multiplex PCR; TCRdb keeps in-frame clones, though not all of them. Among some 12,000 clones listed, approximately 80% were seen once. Sequenced here: CXCR5+ CD38- circulating T follicular helper cells from blood, sampled on the day of influenza vaccination. Subset reported: circulating Tfh, non-naive CD4+CXCR5+PD-1+ (ICOS+CD38+ or ICOS-CD38-). The origin of the receptors is an adult who received the influenza vaccine.

This clone was seen just once. The chain couples TRBV28 to TRBJ2-4; 8 bases are a match to TRBD2. Trimming took 6 bases from V and 1 from J; bases not matched to a gene: 2. The CDR3 has 14 residues. Germline V gene sequence: CDR1 MDHEN, CDR2 SYDVKM. The CDR3 reads CASRASGAKNIQYF. The CDR3, as DNA: TGTGCCAGCAGGGCTAGCGGGGCCAAAAACATTCAGTACTTC.

The gene calls are TRBV28 and TRBJ2-3, with 7 positions matching TRBD1. After removal of 6 bases from V and 4 bases from J, the junction contained 13 bases not matched to a gene. The CDR3 runs 16 residues. Germline CDR1 is MDHEN and CDR2 is SYDVKM. CDR3 residues: CASRYARVGGADTQYF. CDR3 bases: TGTGCCAGCAGGTACGCCAGGGTAGGGGGCGCAGATACGCAGTATTTT. Full variable domain (missing parts from reference TRBV28 and TRBJ2-3): DVKVTQSSRYLVKRTGEKVFLECVQDMDHENMFWYRQDPGLGLRLIYFSYDVKMKEKGDIPEGYSVSREKKERFSLILESASTNQTSMYLCASRYARVGGADTQYFGPGTRLTVL.

The rearrangement joins TRBV9 to TRBJ2-5, with a possible D match to TRBD2 (7 bases). This CDR3 is 16 amino acids long. Germline-derived CDR1 and CDR2 are SGDLS and YYNGEE. The V end lost 4 bases, the J end lost 2 bases, and 18 bases lay between the germline ends. The CDR3 sequence: CASSPVGRGPQETQYF. The CDR3 coding sequence is TGTGCCAGCAGCCCAGTTGGGCGGGGGCCGCAAGAGACCCAGTACTTC.

The rearrangement links TRBV6-5 to TRBJ2-7; possibly TRBD1 or TRBD2 for D (6 bases each). CDR1 is MNHEY and CDR2 is SVGAGI in the germline V gene. V was shortened by 2 bases and J by 6 bases, with 11 bases between the two germline ends. The CDR3 is made up of 13 amino acids. The CDR3 DNA reads as TGTGCCAGCAGTTACAGGGGGGCCCTCGAGCAGTACTTC. This codes for CASSYRGALEQYF.

The gene calls are TRBV28 and TRBJ1-3; 8 bases map to TRBD1. Germline V gene data show CDR1 as MDHEN and CDR2 as SYDVKM. J lost 4 bases, V lost 2 bases, and 4 bases had no gene match. The CDR3 extends over 15 amino acids. The CDR3 loop reads CASSLRQGIGNTIYF. The CDR3 DNA is TGTGCCAGCAGTTTAAGACAGGGGATAGGAAACACCATATATTTT.

The gene calls are TRBV7-9 and TRBJ2-1; D possibly corresponds to TRBD2 (5 bases). V lost 1 base to trimming and J lost 6 bases, with 13 bases between them. There are 15 residues in the CDR3. Germline lookup yields CDR1 SEHNR and CDR2 FQNEAQ (reference sequence). DNA for the CDR3: TGTGCCAGCAGCTTAGAAGGGAGCTACGCCAATGAGCAGTTCTTC. Translated: CASSLEGSYANEQFF.

The chain employs TRBV5-1 and TRBJ1-1; 12 bases are a match to TRBD1. The germline gives CDR1 SGHRS, CDR2 YFSETQ. J gave up 4 bases and V 4 bases, and 2 bases lay outside the gene matches. The CDR3 spans 14 residues. This CDR3 reads CASSGGQGATEAFF. In nucleotides, the CDR3 is TGCGCCAGCAGCGGGGGACAGGGGGCCACTGAAGCTTTCTTT.

This sequence joins TRBV6-5 and TRBJ1-3; no clear D. The V gene lost 6 bases and the J gene lost 2 bases, with 11 bases spanning the gap. Per the germline V gene, CDR1 is MNHEY and CDR2 is SVGAGI. This CDR3 has 14 residues. The CDR3 DNA sequence: TGTGCCAGCAGCCAAAGGGCAACTGGAAACACCATATATTTT. Residues: CASSQRATGNTIYF.

The chain is built from TRBV7-2 and TRBJ2-3, with 10 bases matching TRBD2. Germline V gene sequence: CDR1 SGHTA, CDR2 FQGNSA. This CDR3 is built from 15 residues. The J segment lost 5 bases and the V segment lost 5 bases, leaving 7 bases of the junction unmatched. For the CDR3, the DNA is TGTGCCAGCAGCCCTCAGGGACTAGCGAAAGATACGCAGTATTTT. Its protein product is CASSPQGLAKDTQYF.

The genes are TRBV28 and TRBJ2-3; a possible D gene is TRBD2 (7 bases). V was shortened by 6 bases and J by 4 bases, with 14 bases between the two germline ends. There are 14 residues in the CDR3. The germline CDR1 and CDR2 sequences are MDHEN and SYDVKM. This CDR3 reads CASRKRGGADTQYF. DNA of the CDR3: TGTGCCAGCAGGAAAAGGGGGGGAGCAGATACGCAGTATTTT.

The chain carries TRBV29-1 and TRBJ2-5; 9 positions match TRBD1. The germline CDR1 and CDR2 sequences are SQVTM and ANQGSEA. Trimming at V came to 6 bases and at J to 5 bases, leaving 10 bases not matched to a gene. This CDR3 region has 14 residues. CDR3 amino acids: CSVVRTGAGETQYF. The CDR3, as DNA: TGCAGCGTCGTCCGGACAGGGGCTGGGGAGACCCAGTACTTC.

The CDR3 sequence is CASSGLAGGPGDTQYF. As DNA, the CDR3 is TGTGCCAGCAGTGGACTAGCGGGGGGGCCGGGAGATACGCAGTATTTT. J is TRBJ2-3 and V is TRBV2, with 14 bases that match TRBD2. With 4 bases clipped from V and 5 bases from J, the junction kept 5 bases outside the gene matches. This CDR3 region has 16 residues. CDR1 SNHLY and CDR2 FYNNEI come from the germline V gene.

The genes are TRBV5-8 and TRBJ1-4, with 7 nucleotides matching TRBD1. The CDR3 runs to 15 residues. After removal of 3 bases from V and 5 bases from J, the junction contained 7 bases not matched to a gene. Germline V gene lookup returns CDR1 SGHTS and CDR2 YDEGEE. CDR3 amino acids: CASSYHRGVNEKLFF. CDR3 in DNA: TGTGCCAGCAGCTACCACAGGGGCGTAAATGAAAAACTGTTTTTT.

This clone has only one observation. The chain carries TRBV5-1 and TRBJ2-7, with D perhaps TRBD1 or TRBD2 (5 bases each). Trimming took off 0 bases at V and 6 bases at J, with 16 bases between the two ends. Germline-derived CDR1 and CDR2 are SGHRS and YFSETQ. This CDR3 is built from 15 residues. CDR3 sequence: CASSLGLATRGEQYF. CDR3 DNA: TGCGCCAGCAGCTTGGGCCTAGCTACAAGGGGCGAGCAGTACTTC.

The chain combines TRBV6-6 with TRBJ2-2; D might be TRBD2 (5 bases). Germline assignment: CDR1 MNHNY and CDR2 SVGAGI (reference sequence). This CDR3 is built from 15 residues. The V end was cut by 7 bases, the J end by 7 bases, with 19 bases between. CDR3 sequence (DNA): TGTGCCAGCACCAGTGGCGGGCGAGCTGGCGGGGAGCTGTTTTTT. It specifies CASTSGGRAGGELFF.

This clone was detected only a few times. The chain couples TRBV28 to TRBJ2-7, with a tentative D call TRBD1 (5 bases). This CDR3 contains 11 residues. CDR1 MDHEN and CDR2 SYDVKM come from the germline V gene. With 2 bases removed from V and 6 bases from J, the gap between germline ends came to 5 bases. The CDR3 coding sequence is TGTGCCAGCAGTTTAAGGGGCGAGCAGTACTTC. Translated: CASSLRGEQYF.

This clone was observed once. The genes are TRBV11-2 and TRBJ2-1; 7 bases are a match to TRBD2. Trimming cost V 5 bases and J 3 bases; bases outside gene matches: 7. The V gene's germline CDR1 is SGHAT and CDR2 FQNNGV. This CDR3 is 15 amino acids long. CDR3 nucleotides: TGTGCCAGCAGCCAAAACCGGGAGGTCTACAATGAGCAGTTCTTC. It specifies CASSQNREVYNEQFF.

The J gene is TRBJ1-4, the V gene TRBV11-2; TRBD1 is a possible D gene (5 bases). The V end was cut by 2 bases, the J end by 8 bases, with 9 bases between. The CDR3 is 13 residues long. CDR1 is SGHAT and CDR2 is FQNNGV in the germline V gene. The CDR3 DNA sequence: TGTGCCAGCAGCTTAAGGCGGGGCGAAAAACTGTTTTTT. Translation: CASSLRRGEKLFF. Full variable domain (missing parts from reference TRBV11-2 and TRBJ1-4): EAGVAQSPRYKIIEKRQSVAFWCNPISGHATLYWYQQILGQGPKLLIQFQNNGVVDDSQLPKDRFSAERLKGVDSTLKIQPAKLEDSAVYLCASSLRRGEKLFFGSGTQLSVL.

J is TRBJ2-3 and V is TRBV5-4; D tentatively fits TRBD1 or TRBD2 (5 bases each). Trimming took 0 bases from V and 1 from J, leaving 24 bases between them. Germline assignment: CDR1 SGHNT and CDR2 YYREEE (reference sequence). This CDR3 has 20 amino acids. The CDR3 DNA follows: TGTGCCAGCAGCTTGGCCGATCATGGCCCGGGACCCTTGGGCACAGATACGCAGTATTTT. Its translation is CASSLADHGPGPLGTDTQYF.

V and J are TRBV6-5 and TRBJ1-3; D is uncertain. The CDR3 consists of 15 residues. Germline V lookup: CDR1 MNHEY, CDR2 SVGAGI. V lost 4 bases and J lost 0, with 10 bases in between. In DNA form, the CDR3 reads TGTGCCAGCAGTTTAGATCCCTACTCTGGAAACACCATATATTTT. Amino acid sequence: CASSLDPYSGNTIYF.

In its sample, this clone was seen a few times. This CDR3 is CASSANDEQYF. The CDR3 DNA reads TGTGCCAGCAGCGCCAACGACGAGCAGTACTTC. This chain links TRBV7-7 with TRBJ2-7; D is unresolved. The CDR3 extends over 11 amino acids. CDR1 is SSHAT, CDR2 FNYEAQ, per germline (reference sequence). The V end was cut by 5 bases, the J end by 5 bases, with 7 bases between.

The chain carries TRBV28 and TRBJ2-5; TRBD2 is a possible D gene (5 bases). There are 15 residues in the CDR3. V was shortened by 2 bases and J by 5 bases, with 15 bases between the two germline ends. Germline CDR1 and CDR2: MDHEN and SYDVKM. CDR3 sequence reads: CASSLGTSMPETQYF. In nucleotides, the CDR3 is TGTGCCAGCAGTTTAGGTACTAGTATGCCTGAGACCCAGTACTTC.

The rearrangement uses TRBV28 and TRBJ2-4, with D hard to call. Germline V gene lookup returns CDR1 MDHEN and CDR2 SYDVKM. The CDR3 spans 15 residues. The ends were cut back, 6 bases at V and 2 bases at J, with 14 bases in the middle. CDR3 amino acids: CASSQLLGTKNIQYF. In DNA, the CDR3 is TGTGCCAGCAGCCAGTTGTTGGGGACCAAAAACATTCAGTACTTC.

This chain joins TRBV7-7 and TRBJ2-3; TRBD2 matches at 8 bases. The CDR3 sequence is 12 residues long. Germline CDR1 is SSHAT and CDR2 is FNYEAQ (reference sequence). Trimming at V came to 5 bases and at J to 10 bases, leaving 5 bases not matched to a gene. CDR3 bases: TGTGCCAGCAGCCCGGGGGGGGAGGCGCAGTATTTT. Its protein is CASSPGGEAQYF.

This clone was seen once. The chain uses TRBV25-1 and TRBJ2-3; 7 nucleotides match TRBD1. Germline V gene lookup returns CDR1 MGHDK and CDR2 SYGVNS. The CDR3 has 15 amino acids. Trimming took 3 bases from V and 4 from J; bases not matched to a gene: 7. CDR3 loop: CASSDFRQGADTQYF. For the CDR3, the DNA is TGTGCCAGCAGTGATTTTCGACAGGGTGCAGATACGCAGTATTTT. Variable domain in full (rest from reference TRBV25-1 and TRBJ2-3): EADIYQTPRYLVIGTGKKITLECSQTMGHDKMYWYQQDPGMELHLIHYSYGVNSTEKGDLSSESTVSRIRTEHFPLTLESARPSHTSQYLCASSDFRQGADTQYFGPGTRLTVL.

This chain joins TRBV5-8 and TRBJ1-3; 8 bases align to TRBD1. Germline V gene data show CDR1 as SGHTS and CDR2 as YDEGEE. With V trimmed by 4 bases and J by 1 base, 1 base remained unmatched. The CDR3 is made up of 14 amino acids. Here the CDR3 reads CASSTGGSGNTIYF. The CDR3 DNA reads TGTGCCAGCAGCACAGGGGGATCTGGAAACACCATATATTTT.

This rearrangement joins TRBV7-2 to TRBJ2-7, with D hard to call. V was shortened by 1 base and J by 0 bases, with 10 bases between the two germline ends. The CDR3 length is 15 residues. Germline CDR1 reads SGHTA; CDR2 reads FQGNSA. This CDR3 is CASSLGSLRSYEQYF. CDR3 DNA sequence: TGTGCCAGCAGCTTAGGCTCCTTACGCTCCTACGAGCAGTACTTC.

V and J are TRBV11-3 and TRBJ2-1; D unresolved. The germline V gene encodes CDR1 SGHNT and CDR2 YENEEA. The ends were cut back, 4 bases at V and 10 bases at J, with 8 bases in the middle. The CDR3 is 11 amino acids. In nucleotides, the CDR3 is TGTGCCAGCAGCTCCAATACCGAGCAGTTCTTC. The encoded protein is CASSSNTEQFF. Drawing the rest from reference TRBV11-3 and TRBJ2-1, the complete variable domain is EAGVVQSPRYKIIEKKQPVAFWCNPISGHNTLYWYLQNLGQGPELLIRYENEEAVDDSQLPKDRFSAERLKGVDSTLKIQPAELGDSAVYLCASSSNTEQFFGPGTRLTVL.

The chain combines TRBV7-9 with TRBJ1-6; a possible D gene is TRBD1 (5 bases). This CDR3 is built from 16 residues. Germline-derived CDR1 and CDR2 are SEHNR and FQNEAQ (reference sequence). With 4 bases removed from V and 7 bases from J, the gap between germline ends came to 17 bases. As DNA, the CDR3 is TGTGCCAGCAGCTCTTCGGGAGGACAATTGAATTCACCCCTCCACTTT. It specifies CASSSSGGQLNSPLHF.

This chain connects TRBV5-1 to TRBJ2-3; D uncertain. This CDR3 has 16 amino acids. The germline V and J ends were trimmed by 1 base and 0 bases, with 12 bases remaining between them. CDR1 and CDR2 (germline): SGHRS, YFSETQ. CDR3 sequence reads: CASSLPADPSTDTQYF. The CDR3 bases are TGCGCCAGCAGCTTGCCAGCAGATCCTAGCACAGATACGCAGTATTTT.

The gene calls are TRBV7-6 and TRBJ1-3; D may be TRBD1 (5 bases). The CDR3 contains 13 residues. The germline V gene encodes CDR1 SGHVS and CDR2 FNYEAQ. Trimming took 5 bases from V and 5 from J, leaving 10 bases between them. This chain's CDR3 is CASSQDTRNTIYF. CDR3 DNA sequence: TGTGCCAGCAGCCAGGACACCAGAAACACCATATATTTT.